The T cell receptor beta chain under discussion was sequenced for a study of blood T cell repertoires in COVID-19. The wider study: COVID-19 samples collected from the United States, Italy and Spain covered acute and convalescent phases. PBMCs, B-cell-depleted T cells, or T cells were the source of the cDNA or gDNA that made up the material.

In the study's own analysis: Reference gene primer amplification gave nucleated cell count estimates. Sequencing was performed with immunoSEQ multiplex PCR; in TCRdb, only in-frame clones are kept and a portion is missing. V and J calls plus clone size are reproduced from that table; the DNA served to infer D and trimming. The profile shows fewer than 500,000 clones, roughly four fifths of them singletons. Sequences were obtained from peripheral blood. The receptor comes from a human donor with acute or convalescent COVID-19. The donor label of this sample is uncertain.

The CDR3 reads CASSAGEISNQPQHF. The CDR3 DNA sequence: TGTGCCAGCAGCGCCGGGGAGATTAGCAATCAGCCCCAGCATTTT. V usage is TRBV7-2 and J usage is TRBJ1-5, with D unclear. V lost 5 bases to trimming and J lost 0 bases, with 11 bases between them. The CDR3 totals 15 residues. Germline CDR1 reads SGHTA; CDR2 reads FQGNSA.